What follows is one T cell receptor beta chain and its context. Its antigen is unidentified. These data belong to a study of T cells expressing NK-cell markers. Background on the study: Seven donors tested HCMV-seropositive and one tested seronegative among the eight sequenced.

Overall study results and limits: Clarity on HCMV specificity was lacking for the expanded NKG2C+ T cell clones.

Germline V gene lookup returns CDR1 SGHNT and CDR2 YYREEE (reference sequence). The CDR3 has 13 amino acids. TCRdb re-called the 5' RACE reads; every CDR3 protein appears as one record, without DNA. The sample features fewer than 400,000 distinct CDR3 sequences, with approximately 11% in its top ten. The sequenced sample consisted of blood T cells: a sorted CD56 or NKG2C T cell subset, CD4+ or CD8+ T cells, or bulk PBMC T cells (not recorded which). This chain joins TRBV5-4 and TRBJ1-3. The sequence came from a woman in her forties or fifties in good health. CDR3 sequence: CASILRSGNTIYF.